Below, 23 T cell receptor beta chains from the same sample are listed, as sequenced in a study of naive and memory T cell subsets. TCR cDNA received a 3' ligated oligonucleotide that carried a UMI. Four PCR rounds used nested alpha and beta constant region primers plus the SP2 primer. TCRdb fed the 5' RACE reads into MiXCR, producing one record per CDR3 protein. Of roughly 56,000 distinct CDR3 sequences in the sample, approximately 7.2% are singletons; the top ten hold around 9.7%. These TCRs come from a male donor in good health.

This clonotype was recorded many times. This chain uses TRBV15 with TRBJ2-2, with no clear D. There are 15 residues in the CDR3. Trimming shortened V by 0 bases and J by 5 bases, and 10 bases separated the two germline ends. Germline V gene data show CDR1 as LNHNV and CDR2 as YYDKDF (reference sequence). CDR3 loop: CATSRDPADTGELFF. CDR3 bases: TGTGCCACCAGCAGAGATCCCGCGGATACCGGGGAGCTGTTTTTT. The entire variable domain, with the rest obtained from reference TRBV15 and TRBJ2-2, is as follows: DAMVIQNPRYQVTQFGKPVTLSCSQTLNHNVMYWYQQKSSQAPKLLFHYYDKDFNNEADTPDNFQSRRPNTSFCFLDIRSPGLGDTAMYLCATSRDPADTGELFFGEGSRLTVL.

This chain uses TRBV19 with TRBJ1-2, with TRBD1 matching over 10 bases. The J segment lost 3 bases and the V segment lost 6 bases, leaving 7 bases of the junction unmatched. Germline lookup yields CDR1 LNHDA and CDR2 SQIVND (reference sequence). The CDR3 is 15 residues long. The CDR3 nucleotides read TGTGCCAGTAGGCGCCCGGGACAGGGGCACTATGGCTACACCTTC. Its protein product is CASRRPGQGHYGYTF. Drawing the rest from reference TRBV19 and TRBJ1-2, the complete variable domain is DGGITQSPKYLFRKEGQNVTLSCEQNLNHDAMYWYRQDPGQGLRLIYYSQIVNDFQKGDIAEGYSVSREKKESFPLTVTSAQKNPTAFYLCASRRPGQGHYGYTFGSGTRLTVV.

This clonotype was detected ten times or more. The rearrangement uses TRBV5-6 and TRBJ2-4, with D possibly being TRBD1 (5 bases). CDR1 and CDR2 from the germline V gene are SGHDT and YYEEEE. Trimming removed 5 bases from V and 5 bases from J, with 11 bases in between. The length of the CDR3 is 13 residues. This CDR3 is CASRERGENIQYF. DNA for the CDR3: TGTGCCAGCAGAGAAAGGGGTGAAAACATTCAGTACTTC.

The rearrangement uses TRBV19 and TRBJ2-5, with 7 bases that match TRBD1. CDR3 length: 15 amino acids. Unmatched junction bases numbered 9, after V lost 6 bases and J lost 2 bases. The germline V gene has CDR1 LNHDA and CDR2 SQIVND (reference sequence). Written as DNA, the CDR3 is TGTGCCAGTAGCAACAACAGGGGTGATCAAGAGACCCAGTACTTC. Its protein is CASSNNRGDQETQYF.

This clonotype was seen at least ten times. In nucleotides, the CDR3 is TGTGCCACCAGCAGACCAACGGCTATTGTTAATGAGCAGTTCTTC. This gives the protein CATSRPTAIVNEQFF. The chain is built from TRBV15 and TRBJ2-1, with no clear D. Germline V gene sequence: CDR1 LNHNV, CDR2 YYDKDF (reference sequence). The V and J ends lost 2 bases and 7 bases respectively, with 15 bases between them. The CDR3 has 15 residues.

Ten or more counts support this clonotype. The chain recombines TRBV20-1 with TRBJ2-7; 9 bases agree with TRBD2. The V gene's germline CDR1 is DFQATT and CDR2 SNEGSKA (reference sequence). V was clipped by 3 bases and J by 3 bases; unmatched bases: 12. The CDR3 runs 16 residues. For the CDR3, the DNA is TGCAGTGCTAGGGGTCTAGCGGGGAAAGGGCACTACGAGCAGTACTTC. Protein product: CSARGLAGKGHYEQYF.

This clonotype was detected a few times. The rearrangement joins TRBV11-2 to TRBJ1-6; D might be TRBD1 (5 bases). V was shortened by 7 bases and J by 6 bases, with 10 bases between the two germline ends. CDR3 size: 13 residues. CDR1 and CDR2 from the germline V gene are SGHAT and FQNNGV. CDR3 in amino acids: CASTGRANSPLHF. For the CDR3, the DNA is TGTGCCAGCACGGGACGGGCTAATTCACCCCTCCACTTT.

At least ten counts were recorded for this clonotype. The chain carries TRBV29-1 and TRBJ2-2; TRBD1 or TRBD2 may be the D gene (5 bases each). Trimming removed 6 bases from V and 4 bases from J, with 18 bases in between. This CDR3 is built from 15 residues. CDR1 is SQVTM and CDR2 is ANQGSEA in the germline V gene. CDR3 DNA sequence: TGCAGCGTGGACCCCCGGGACGGGGCCACCGGGGAGCTGTTTTTT. Translated, it gives CSVDPRDGATGELFF.

This clonotype was observed many times. V and J are TRBV6-5 and TRBJ1-1, with TRBD1 as a possible D gene (6 bases). Trimming removed 4 bases from V and 2 bases from J, with 11 bases in between. CDR3 length equals 14 residues. In germline, CDR1 is MNHEY, CDR2 SVGAGI. CDR3 sequence: CASSSGQRNTEAFF. CDR3 sequence (DNA): TGTGCCAGCAGTTCAGGACAGAGAAACACTGAAGCTTTCTTT.

This clonotype was recorded a few times. The V and J genes are TRBV3-1 and TRBJ2-7; no reliable D call. The ends were cut back, 0 bases at V and 1 base at J, with 7 bases in the middle. CDR1 is LGHDT, CDR2 YNNKEL, per germline (reference sequence). This CDR3 has 14 amino acids. The CDR3 nucleotides are TGTGCCAGCAGCCAAGATTACAGATCCTACGAGCAGTACTTC. Translated, it gives CASSQDYRSYEQYF.

This clonotype was seen many times. This chain links TRBV6-1 with TRBJ1-5; D ambiguous. The germline V and J ends were trimmed by 4 bases and 6 bases, with 7 bases remaining between them. The CDR3 has 12 amino acids. Germline V gives CDR1 MNHNS, CDR2 SASEGT. DNA of the CDR3: TGTGCCAGCAGTGCTCCGTTTCAGCCCCAGCATTTT. It encodes CASSAPFQPQHF.

In this sample, this clonotype turned up a few times. The V gene is TRBV11-2, the J gene TRBJ2-5; 13 positions agree with TRBD2. The CDR3 sequence is 15 residues long. The V segment lost 7 bases and the J segment 2 bases; nucleotides outside the gene matches: 4. Germline assignment: CDR1 SGHAT and CDR2 FQNNGV. CDR3 protein: CASTRGLAGQETQYF. Written as DNA, the CDR3 is TGTGCCAGCACGAGGGGACTAGCGGGGCAAGAGACCCAGTACTTC.

This clonotype was counted between two and nine times. This chain joins TRBV4-1 and TRBJ1-2, with 11 bases that match TRBD1. CDR1 and CDR2 from the germline V gene are MGHRA and YSYEKL. J gave up 0 bases and V 1 base, and 4 bases lay outside the gene matches. The CDR3 covers 17 residues. In nucleotides, the CDR3 is TGCGCCAGCAGCCAAGGGACAGGGGGCCTAGCTAACTATGGCTACACCTTC. Protein sequence: CASSQGTGGLANYGYTF.

This clonotype was seen only a few times. V usage is TRBV20-1 and J usage is TRBJ2-7; 11 positions match TRBD2. V gave up 4 bases and J gave up 3 bases; unmatched junction bases: 8. In germline, CDR1 is DFQATT, CDR2 SNEGSKA (reference sequence). This CDR3 comprises 15 residues. The CDR3 sequence: CSAKNSGTSGYEQYF. CDR3 DNA sequence: TGCAGTGCTAAGAACTCCGGGACTAGCGGCTACGAGCAGTACTTC.

This chain connects TRBV3-1 to TRBJ1-5; 10 bases are shared with TRBD1. There are 17 residues in the CDR3. Germline lookup yields CDR1 LGHDT and CDR2 YNNKEL (reference sequence). J was trimmed by 2 bases and V by 4 bases; bases with no gene match: 8. DNA of the CDR3: TGTGCCAGCAGCCTACGGTCCGGGACAGGGGGCAATCAGCCCCAGCATTTT. Its translation is CASSLRSGTGGNQPQHF. The whole variable domain, remainder taken from reference TRBV3-1 and TRBJ1-5, is DTAVSQTPKYLVTQMGNDKSIKCEQNLGHDTMYWYKQDSKKFLKIMFSYNNKELIINETVPNRFSPKSPDKAHLNLHINSLELGDSAVYFCASSLRSGTGGNQPQHFGDGTRLSIL.

This clonotype was observed a handful of times. In DNA, the CDR3 is TGTGCCAGCAGACGTACCAATTTGGTGGAACTAAATGAAGCTTTCTTT. Its protein is CASRRTNLVELNEAFF. V gene TRBV5-5 combines with J gene TRBJ1-1; D remains unclear. Trimming removed 5 bases from V and 7 bases from J, with 24 bases in between. Germline V gives CDR1 SGHKS, CDR2 YYEKEE (reference sequence). CDR3 length equals 16 residues.

This clonotype was picked up a small number of times. The J gene is TRBJ2-2, the V gene TRBV5-1; D call uncertain. Trimming removed 1 base at V and 7 bases at J, with 14 bases between. The CDR3 runs 15 residues. Germline V gives CDR1 SGHRS, CDR2 YFSETQ. For the CDR3, the DNA is TGCGCCAGCAGCTTGATACTCGCCGGCGGCGGGGAGCTGTTTTTT. This encodes CASSLILAGGGELFF.

This clonotype was seen only a few times. The chain combines TRBV6-2 or TRBV6-3 with TRBJ2-3; a weak D match, TRBD1 (5 bases). V was cut by 7 bases and J by 6 bases, with 11 bases left in between. The CDR3 is 12 residues long. Germline V gives CDR1 MNHEY, CDR2 SVGEGT. CDR3: CASNQGADTQYF. The CDR3 DNA sequence: TGTGCCAGCAACCAGGGCGCGGATACGCAGTATTTT.

J is TRBJ2-5 and V is TRBV6-1; maybe TRBD2 (6 bases). V was cut by 6 bases and J by 5 bases, with 19 bases left in between. This CDR3 has 15 amino acids. Germline CDR1 reads MNHNS; CDR2 reads SASEGT. In DNA form, the CDR3 reads TGTGCCAGCAGAAAAGGGGCCGGGGGAAGCGAGACCCAGTACTTC. It translates to CASRKGAGGSETQYF.

A few counts support this clonotype. The chain recombines TRBV4-1 with TRBJ2-1; 7 positions agree with TRBD1. The CDR3 has 16 residues. Germline loops: CDR1 MGHRA, CDR2 YSYEKL. With 0 bases clipped from V and 2 bases from J, the junction kept 4 bases outside the gene matches. The CDR3 DNA sequence: TGCGCCAGCAGCCAAGATCAGGGACAGACCTACAATGAGCAGTTCTTC. Protein: CASSQDQGQTYNEQFF.

In this sample, this clonotype turned up many times. The V gene is TRBV9, the J gene TRBJ1-1; D might be TRBD1 (6 bases). Germline V lookup: CDR1 SGDLS, CDR2 YYNGEE. The CDR3 contains 19 residues. V lost 5 bases and J lost 1, with 27 bases in between. The CDR3 loop reads CASRAFSNRALSGNTEAFF. The DNA for the CDR3 is TGTGCCAGCAGAGCCTTCTCTAACAGGGCGCTGAGTGGGAACACTGAAGCTTTCTTT.

The chain combines TRBV28 with TRBJ2-2; 7 nucleotides align to TRBD2. This CDR3 has 15 residues. J lost 6 bases, V lost 4 bases, and 8 bases had no gene match. Per the germline V gene, CDR1 is MDHEN and CDR2 is SYDVKM. The CDR3 DNA sequence: TGTGCCAGCAGTTACCAACTCCTAGCGGCCGGGGAGCTGTTTTTT. Protein sequence: CASSYQLLAAGELFF.

This clonotype was found many times. The V gene is TRBV6-5, the J gene TRBJ2-5, with a tentative D call TRBD1 (5 bases). CDR1 is MNHEY, CDR2 SVGAGI, per germline. Trimming shortened V by 6 bases and J by 2 bases, and 10 bases separated the two germline ends. The CDR3 is made up of 13 amino acids. CDR3 nucleotides: TGTGCCAGCAGCCGACGACAGCAAGAGACCCAGTACTTC. Amino acid sequence: CASSRRQQETQYF.